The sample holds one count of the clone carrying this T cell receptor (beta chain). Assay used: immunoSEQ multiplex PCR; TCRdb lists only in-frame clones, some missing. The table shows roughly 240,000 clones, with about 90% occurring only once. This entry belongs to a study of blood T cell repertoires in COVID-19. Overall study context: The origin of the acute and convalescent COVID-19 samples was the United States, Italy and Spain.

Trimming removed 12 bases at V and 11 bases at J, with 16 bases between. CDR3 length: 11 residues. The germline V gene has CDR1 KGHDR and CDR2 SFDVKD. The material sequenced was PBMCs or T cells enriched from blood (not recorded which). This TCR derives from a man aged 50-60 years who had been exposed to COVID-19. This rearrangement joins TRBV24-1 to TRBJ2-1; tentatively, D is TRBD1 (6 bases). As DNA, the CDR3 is TGTGCCGTATCAACAGGGAGCCAGCAGTTCTTC. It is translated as CAVSTGSQQFF.